Below, 16 T cell receptor beta chains from the same sample are listed, as sequenced in a study of naive and memory T cell subsets. Both TRBC1 and TRBC2 were covered by a beta constant-region primer of two equimolar oligonucleotides. Nested alpha and beta constant-region primers with the SP2 primer drove four PCR rounds on ligated cDNA. In TCRdb, the UMI-ligation and nested PCR reads were re-called with MiXCR into one record per CDR3 protein. The sample carries about 90,000 distinct CDR3 sequences, about 11% recorded once. The antigens of these receptors remain unknown. The study's findings and limits: Possibly reflecting memory cells re-expressing CD45RA, a few larger clonotypes occurred in naive repertoires, especially CD8.

The sample comprised naive CD4+ T cells from blood. These receptors were collected from a human donor in good health.

This sequence joins TRBV11-2 and TRBJ2-3; the match to TRBD1 covers 8 bases. CDR3 length: 17 amino acids. Germline V gives CDR1 SGHAT, CDR2 FQNNGV. V trimming: 5 bases; J trimming: 7 bases; junction bases outside the gene matches: 17. The CDR3 DNA follows: TGTGCCAGCAGCCCGCTTACTATTCAACAGGGGGGAAATACGCAGTATTTT. Translating gives CASSPLTIQQGGNTQYF.

This clonotype has at least ten counts. J is TRBJ1-2 and V is TRBV20-1, with D tentatively TRBD1 (6 bases). V shed 3 bases and J shed 4 bases, with 24 bases lying between them. This CDR3 has 17 residues. Germline V lookup: CDR1 DFQATT, CDR2 SNEGSKA (reference sequence). The CDR3 is CSASRAPGRGVPYGYTF. The DNA for the CDR3 is TGCAGTGCTAGTAGGGCCCCAGGGAGGGGGGTCCCCTATGGCTACACCTTC.

This clonotype was recorded at least ten times. The genes are TRBV7-2 and TRBJ2-3; 11 bases map to TRBD2. The CDR3 has 16 amino acids. Unmatched junction bases numbered 7, after V lost 5 bases and J lost 3 bases. CDR1 and CDR2 (germline): SGHTA, FQGNSA. The chain's CDR3 is CASSRRLAGQTDTQYF. The CDR3 region has the DNA TGTGCCAGCAGCCGCCGACTAGCGGGGCAAACAGATACGCAGTATTTT.

This clonotype was seen only a few times. The rearrangement links TRBV6-4 to TRBJ1-5; 8 bases align to TRBD1. This CDR3 contains 13 residues. Germline V CDR1 and CDR2: MRHNA, SNTAGT. Trimming removed 6 bases from V and 6 bases from J; junction bases left unmatched: 4. In DNA form, the CDR3 reads TGTGCCAGCAGCCCGGACAGGGCTCAGCCCCAGCATTTT. Its protein product is CASSPDRAQPQHF.

The rearrangement links TRBV9 to TRBJ1-2; no clear D gene. CDR1 is SGDLS, CDR2 YYNGEE, per germline. The CDR3 has 14 residues. The V gene lost 0 bases and the J gene lost 6 bases, with 12 bases spanning the gap. In nucleotides, the CDR3 is TGTGCCAGCAGCGTAGCCAACCCCCATGATGGCTACACCTTC. Protein product: CASSVANPHDGYTF.

This clonotype was observed a few times. CDR3 coding DNA: TGTGCCAGCAGTTACCGAAGCGGGGGGCGCGTTGATCAGCCCCAGCATTTT. It translates to CASSYRSGGRVDQPQHF. This sequence joins TRBV6-2 or TRBV6-3 and TRBJ1-5; TRBD1 might be the D (6 bases). This CDR3 spans 17 amino acids. The V end lost 2 bases, the J end lost 5 bases, and 19 bases lay between the germline ends. Germline V gene sequence: CDR1 MNHEY, CDR2 SVGEGT.

This clonotype was counted only a few times. The chain carries TRBV19 and TRBJ1-2; no reliable D call. The germline V gene has CDR1 LNHDA and CDR2 SQIVND (reference sequence). V lost 7 bases and J 1 base, leaving 4 bases between the germline ends. This CDR3 is built from 11 residues. CDR3 sequence: CASNDNYGYTF. CDR3 sequence (DNA): TGTGCCAGTAACGATAACTATGGCTACACCTTC.

This clonotype was counted between two and nine times. The gene calls are TRBV14 and TRBJ1-1; 7 positions match TRBD1. V was pared by 4 bases and J by 1 base, with 12 bases of the junction left unmatched. There are 17 residues in the CDR3. Germline CDR1 is SGHDN and CDR2 is FVKESK. DNA of the CDR3: TGTGCCAGCAGCCCCATCCCCACGACAGGGAAGAACACTGAAGCTTTCTTT. It encodes CASSPIPTTGKNTEAFF. The full variable domain, with the rest looked up from reference TRBV14 and TRBJ1-1, is EAGVTQFPSHSVIEKGQTVTLRCDPISGHDNLYWYRRVMGKEIKFLLHFVKESKQDESGMPNNRFLAERTGGTYSTLKVQPAELEDSGVYFCASSPIPTTGKNTEAFFGQGTRLTVV.

This clonotype appeared a few times. The V and J genes are TRBV7-2 and TRBJ2-1, with 8 nucleotides matching TRBD2. The CDR3 is made up of 17 amino acids. With 5 bases clipped from V and 6 bases from J, the junction kept 15 bases outside the gene matches. Germline V gene data show CDR1 as SGHTA and CDR2 as FQGNSA. DNA of the CDR3: TGTGCCAGCAGCCCTCGGGGTAGCGGGGCCCAGTTCAATGAGCAGTTCTTC. Translation: CASSPRGSGAQFNEQFF.

This clonotype was counted only a few times. V is TRBV18 and J is TRBJ2-7; maybe TRBD1 (5 bases). Trimming left V 0 bases short and J 6 bases short, with 12 bases between. The CDR3 has 14 residues. CDR1 is KGHSH and CDR2 is LQKENI in the germline V gene. The CDR3 region has the DNA TGTGCCAGCTCACCACCGACAACGACAGTCGAGCAGTACTTC. It translates to CASSPPTTTVEQYF.

This clonotype was observed a few times. V and J are TRBV5-6 and TRBJ1-1; tentatively, D is TRBD1 (6 bases). This CDR3 region has 13 residues. Trimming cost V 0 bases and J 10 bases, with 13 bases left between them. Germline CDR1 and CDR2: SGHDT and YYEEEE. CDR3 bases: TGTGCCAGCAGCTTGGTGGTGACACAGGGAGCTTTCTTT. It codes for CASSLVVTQGAFF.

The CDR3 bases are TGTGCCAGCAGCCCCCGACAGCGACTAGCGGGAGAGTCCTCATCCCAGACCCAGTACTTC. Encoded protein: CASSPRQRLAGESSSQTQYF. The V gene is TRBV7-8, the J gene TRBJ2-5; TRBD2 matches at 12 bases. Germline lookup yields CDR1 SGHVS and CDR2 FQNEAQ. After removal of 5 bases from V and 6 bases from J, the junction contained 22 bases not matched to a gene. This CDR3 has 20 residues.

This rearrangement joins TRBV10-3 to TRBJ1-6, with TRBD1 matching 7 bases. Trimming at V came to 6 bases and at J to 7 bases, leaving 6 bases not matched to a gene. Germline CDR1 is ENHRY and CDR2 is SYGVKD. CDR3 size: 14 residues. CDR3 bases: TGTGCCATCAGGAGACAGGGAAAAAATTCACCCCTCCACTTT. Its translation is CAIRRQGKNSPLHF.

The chain combines TRBV20-1 with TRBJ2-7; D is ambiguous. The CDR3 spans 12 residues. Looked up from germline, CDR1 is DFQATT and CDR2 is SNEGSKA (reference sequence). Trimming cost V 4 bases and J 3 bases, with 10 bases left between them. The CDR3 is CSATKDGYEQYF. CDR3 nucleotide sequence: TGCAGTGCTACAAAGGACGGCTACGAGCAGTACTTC.

A note on this clonotype: One end of the junction varies from germline; a read error may be responsible. This sequence joins TRBV14 and TRBJ2-3; 12 nucleotides agree with TRBD2. The CDR3 is 13 residues long. Germline loops: CDR1 SGHDN, CDR2 FVKESK. CDR3 bases: TGTGCCAGCAGCATACTAGCGGGGGGCCCTACAGGTTTT. It yields the protein CASSILAGGPTGF.

V gene TRBV13 combines with J gene TRBJ1-3; D is undetermined. The V gene's germline CDR1 is PRHDT and CDR2 FYEKMQ (reference sequence). V was cut by 1 base and J by 0 bases, with 10 bases left in between. CDR3 size: 16 residues. The CDR3 sequence: CASSLVAVNSGNTIYF. The CDR3 DNA reads as TGTGCCAGCAGCTTAGTAGCCGTAAACTCTGGAAACACCATATATTTT.